The 10 T cell receptor beta chains listed next were all sequenced from one sample in a study of spatial heterogeneity in lung cancer. The sample's time point: sample taken at primary tumor resection. Tumor, nontumor lung or frozen PBMC supplied whole RNA that was sequenced unsorted. TCRdb re-derived calls from the 5' RACE reads in MiXCR, one entry per CDR3 protein. The table records about 23,000 distinct CDR3 sequences, about 3.5% of them present only once. This sample comprised PBMCs, obtained at surgery. These receptors were taken from a female donor with early-stage non-small cell lung cancer.

Ten or more counts support this clonotype. This chain links TRBV5-1 with TRBJ2-5; D is unclear. Deletions cut 3 bases from V and 4 bases from J, with 16 bases between. Germline V gives CDR1 SGHRS, CDR2 YFSETQ. This CDR3 region has 15 residues. The CDR3 bases are TGCGCCAGCAGCTCGGGCCTTAGCTGGTCAGAGACCCAGTACTTC. Amino acids: CASSSGLSWSETQYF.

This clonotype was picked up many times. The chain employs TRBV5-6 and TRBJ2-2, with D unclear. The V gene lost 2 bases and the J gene lost 1 base, with 6 bases spanning the gap. CDR1 SGHDT and CDR2 YYEEEE come from the germline V gene. CDR3 length: 14 amino acids. DNA for the CDR3: TGTGCCAGCAGCTTTGAACAGAACACCGGGGAGCTGTTTTTT. Protein product: CASSFEQNTGELFF.

This clonotype was seen ten or more times. The chain is built from TRBV18 and TRBJ2-6, with D hard to call. The CDR3 has 15 amino acids. The V gene lost 6 bases and the J gene lost 2 bases, with 11 bases spanning the gap. Germline CDR1 and CDR2: KGHSH and LQKENI. The CDR3, as DNA: TGTGCCAGCTCCCCTCTGGGAACTGGGGCCAACGTCCTGACTTTC. Its protein product is CASSPLGTGANVLTF.

This clonotype was counted ten times or more. The J gene is TRBJ2-2, the V gene TRBV7-2; D is unresolved. Trimming took off 5 bases at V and 5 bases at J, with 15 bases between the two ends. Germline values: CDR1 SGHTA, CDR2 FQGNSA. The CDR3 contains 15 residues. CDR3 in amino acids: CASSQGASWTGELFF. The CDR3, as DNA: TGTGCCAGCAGCCAAGGAGCTAGTTGGACCGGGGAGCTGTTTTTT.

There are a few counts of this clonotype. The chain combines TRBV7-2 with TRBJ1-3; TRBD1 agrees at 7 bases. CDR3 length: 14 amino acids. J was trimmed by 7 bases and V by 2 bases; bases with no gene match: 5. CDR1 is SGHTA, CDR2 FQGNSA, per germline. CDR3 region: CASSLRQGGNTIYF. CDR3 coding DNA: TGTGCCAGCAGCTTAAGACAGGGAGGTAACACCATATATTTT.

This clonotype occurred a few times. The gene calls are TRBV7-9 and TRBJ2-7; D call uncertain. Trimming took 5 bases from V and 0 from J, leaving 8 bases between them. Germline CDR1 SEHNR, CDR2 FQNEAQ (reference sequence). CDR3 length: 13 residues. DNA of the CDR3: TGTGCCAGCAGCCCGACGGACTCCTACGAGCAGTACTTC. This translates into CASSPTDSYEQYF.

This clonotype was observed at least ten times. The V call is TRBV28, the J call TRBJ1-5; D uncertain. The V end was cut by 2 bases, the J end by 7 bases, with 0 bases between. This CDR3 is 10 amino acids long. The germline V gene has CDR1 MDHEN and CDR2 SYDVKM. CDR3 DNA sequence: TGTGCCAGCAGTTTACAGCCCCAGCATTTT. Its translation: CASSLQPQHF.

There are many counts of this clonotype. The chain links TRBV7-2 to TRBJ2-7; 7 nucleotides match TRBD1. The CDR3 contains 14 residues. CDR1 and CDR2 (germline): SGHTA, FQGNSA. Trimming removed 5 bases from V and 3 bases from J; junction bases left unmatched: 7. CDR3 residues: CASSPGTVLYEQYF. In DNA, the CDR3 is TGTGCCAGCAGCCCTGGGACAGTTCTCTACGAGCAGTACTTC.

This clonotype was picked up many times. The chain uses TRBV7-3 and TRBJ2-2; D ambiguous. The CDR3 sequence is 13 residues long. In germline, CDR1 is SGHTA, CDR2 FQGTGA. Trimming removed 5 bases from V and 6 bases from J, with 10 bases in between. CDR3 DNA: TGTGCCAGCAGCCCCCCGGGCGCCGGGGAGCTGTTTTTT. It translates to CASSPPGAGELFF.

The V call is TRBV5-6, the J call TRBJ2-3; no clear D. CDR1 is SGHDT, CDR2 YYEEEE, per germline. V was shortened by 2 bases and J by 9 bases, with 16 bases between the two germline ends. This CDR3 has 14 residues. CDR3 residues: CASSFEAAPSTQYF. In DNA form, the CDR3 reads TGTGCCAGCAGCTTTGAGGCGGCCCCTTCCACGCAGTATTTT.